Below, one T cell receptor (beta chain) is given with its context. This CDR3 contains 14 residues. J gave up 7 bases and V 4 bases, and 6 bases lay outside the gene matches. Germline CDR1 LGHDT, CDR2 YNNKEL (reference sequence). The entry originates in a study of blood T cell repertoires in COVID-19. Whole-study context: Acute-phase and convalescent COVID-19 samples originated in the United States, Italy and Spain.

Original data processing: Counts of nucleated cells, estimated from reference gene primer amplification, were obtained. TCRdb's copy holds only in-frame clones and misses some; the assay was immunoSEQ multiplex PCR. V, J and clone size were drawn from that table, and D and trimming were deduced from the DNA. The sample lists over 10,000 clones; over 85% were seen once. This clonotype originated in a man aged 65-85 years with active COVID-19. The chain recombines TRBV3-1 (or the pseudogene TRBV3-2) with TRBJ1-1; 10 nucleotides align to TRBD1. The sequenced sample was peripheral blood. The CDR3 DNA follows: TGTGCCAGCAGCCGACCCGGGACAGGGGTTGAAGCTTTCTTT. Protein: CASSRPGTGVEAFF.